The 8 T cell receptor beta chains presented below share a single source sample, sequenced in a study of response to subunit inactivated influenza vaccine (dated by TCRdb to 2016 to 2019). The library came from RT-PCR. Sequencing was carried out with an Illumina HiSeq 2500. TCRdb reprocessing: public reads trimmed at Q25 with fastp, clones called with MiXCR, in-frame beta chains kept. Records with the same CDR3 protein are collapsed into one entry carrying the most frequent genes and DNA. This sample is represented by approximately 310,000 distinct CDR3 sequences; roughly 22% of them were singletons. Roughly a tenth of the sample is held by the ten biggest clonotypes. This sample comprised PBMCs from blood, obtained 21 months after vaccination. The receptors shown here come from a man between 50 and 69 years old who received an inactivated influenza vaccine. Donor details come from another sample of the same person, matched by shared clones.

In this sample, this clonotype turned up a few times. The rearrangement uses TRBV12-3 or TRBV12-4 and TRBJ2-1; 7 bases line up with TRBD2. CDR3 length: 14 residues. Unmatched junction bases numbered 1, after V lost 0 bases and J lost 5 bases. This chain's CDR3 is CASSLAGTNNEQFF. The CDR3 DNA is TGTGCCAGCAGTTTAGCGGGGACTAACAATGAGCAGTTCTTC.

The genes are TRBV6-1 and TRBJ1-2, with D tentatively TRBD1 (6 bases). The CDR3 runs 13 residues. Germline assignment: CDR1 MNHNS and CDR2 SASEGT. Trimming left V 6 bases short and J 9 bases short, with 17 bases between. CDR3 sequence reads: CASRAGTIARYTF. The CDR3 coding sequence is TGTGCCAGCAGAGCCGGGACAATTGCGCGCTACACCTTC.

In this sample, this clonotype turned up a few times. The genes are TRBV5-4 and TRBJ1-2, with D uncertain. This CDR3 has 14 residues. In germline, CDR1 is SGHNT, CDR2 YYREEE (reference sequence). V lost 1 base to trimming and J lost 5 bases, with 12 bases between them. The CDR3 coding sequence is TGTGCCAGCAGCTTGTTTCTGGATCAATATGGCTACACCTTC. It yields the protein CASSLFLDQYGYTF. The full variable domain, completed using reference TRBV5-4 and TRBJ1-2, is ETGVTQSPTHLIKTRGQQVTLRCSSQSGHNTVSWYQQALGQGPQFIFQYYREEENGRGNFPPRFSGLQFPNYSSELNVNALELDDSALYLCASSLFLDQYGYTFGSGTRLTVV.

The J gene is TRBJ1-6, the V gene TRBV20-1; D gene ambiguous. The CDR3 runs to 14 residues. V lost 6 bases and J 0 bases, leaving 9 bases between the germline ends. The germline V gene has CDR1 DFQATT and CDR2 SNEGSKA (reference sequence). CDR3 sequence: CSAQWLSYNSPLHF. CDR3 DNA: TGCAGTGCCCAGTGGCTCTCCTATAATTCACCCCTCCACTTT.

This chain connects TRBV20-1 to TRBJ1-1; no definite D call. CDR3 length: 16 residues. V was clipped by 2 bases and J by 0 bases, with 16 bases between them. Germline assignment: CDR1 DFQATT and CDR2 SNEGSKA (reference sequence). The CDR3 DNA reads as TGCAGTGCTAGACTCTCGGGGAAAGTAATGAACACTGAAGCTTTCTTT. Residues: CSARLSGKVMNTEAFF.

The chain has TRBV10-2 and TRBJ2-2, with no clear D. The CDR3 runs to 13 residues. Germline-derived CDR1 and CDR2 are WSHSY and SAAADI. V dropped 8 bases and J dropped 0 bases, with 7 bases sitting between them. CDR3 coding DNA: TGCGCCAGCGGTAGTACGAACACCGGGGAGCTGTTTTTT. Encoded protein: CASGSTNTGELFF.

The sample holds a few counts of this clonotype. The V gene is TRBV20-1, the J gene TRBJ2-5, with D possibly TRBD2 on 5 matching bases. The CDR3 contains 14 residues. Trimming pared 4 bases from V and 3 bases from J, leaving 15 bases between. Germline assignment: CDR1 DFQATT and CDR2 SNEGSKA (reference sequence). For the CDR3, the DNA is TGCAGTGCTACGCTAGCCAACTTTAAAGAGACCCAGTACTTC. Translation: CSATLANFKETQYF.

This clonotype appeared a few times. The chain is built from TRBV5-4 and TRBJ2-3, with TRBD1 as a possible D gene (5 bases). This CDR3 is 13 amino acids long. Germline CDR1 and CDR2: SGHNT and YYREEE (reference sequence). The V gene lost 9 bases and the J gene lost 0 bases, with 11 bases spanning the gap. The CDR3 loop is CATKGYSTDTQYF. CDR3 in DNA: TGTGCCACCAAGGGGTATAGCACAGATACGCAGTATTTT.